A single sample gave rise to the 3 T cell receptor beta chains below, sequenced in a study of blood T cells in healthy people across ages. Sample-barcoded 5' priming and a J-beta primer mix drove a second PCR of roughly 6 to 12 cycles. TCRdb fed the 5' RACE reads into MiXCR, producing one record per CDR3 protein. Counted here are under 800,000 distinct CDR3 sequences, more than 40% occurring once; the ten biggest clones make up around 20%. The specimen sequenced was blood. These receptors were collected from a woman in her fifties or sixties in good health.

This clonotype was found many times. The chain is built from TRBV5-1 and TRBJ2-7, with 10 nucleotides matching TRBD1. The length of the CDR3 is 15 residues. Germline CDR1 reads SGHRS; CDR2 reads YFSETQ. V shed 4 bases, J shed 4 bases, and the junction held 8 bases outside the gene matches. The DNA for the CDR3 is TGCGCCAGCAGCCCCGAGGGACAGGGGTCGTACGAGCAGTACTTC. Residues: CASSPEGQGSYEQYF.

This clonotype was recorded many times. The CDR3 DNA is TGTGCCACCAGCGCTCCCGGGACAGGCGGTAATGAGCAGTTCTTC. Residues: CATSAPGTGGNEQFF. The chain recombines TRBV24-1 with TRBJ2-1; 8 nucleotides align to TRBD1. After removal of 7 bases from V and 7 bases from J, the junction contained 11 bases not matched to a gene. Germline V gene lookup returns CDR1 KGHDR and CDR2 SFDVKD. The CDR3 has 15 residues.

The rearrangement joins TRBV7-3 to TRBJ2-4; D unresolved. The end of the DNA fits TRBJ2-7 better, so the J call may be wrong. Germline V CDR1 and CDR2: SGHTA, FQGTGA. This CDR3 region has 13 residues. The CDR3 DNA reads TGTGCCAGCAGCGCGACGGGTAACTACGAGCAGTACTTC. This codes for CASSATGNYEQYF.